One and the same sample provided the 22 T cell receptor beta chains below, sequenced in a study of CD8 T cells in Susac syndrome. Reverse transcription of about 0.45 to 1 ug RNA used random hexamers. TCRdb independently ran MiXCR on the immunoSEQ multiplex PCR reads; one entry per CDR3 protein. The repertoire holds more than 150,000 distinct CDR3 sequences, almost 96% seen once, with 0.098% in the top ten. Specimen: CD4+ T cells from PBMCs. These TCRs come from a human donor with Susac syndrome.

V is TRBV30 and J is TRBJ1-4; D unresolved. The CDR3 covers 11 residues. The V end was cut by 4 bases, the J end by 7 bases, with 7 bases between. Per germline, CDR1 GTSNPN and CDR2 SVGIG (reference sequence). The CDR3 sequence is CAWTDSEKLFF. Written as DNA, the CDR3 is TGTGCCTGGACCGATTCTGAAAAACTGTTTTTT.

This sequence joins TRBV5-1 and TRBJ2-2; 8 positions match TRBD1. This CDR3 spans 16 amino acids. From germline, CDR1 is SGHRS and CDR2 YFSETQ. V dropped 4 bases and J dropped 2; count of bases not matched to a gene: 7. The CDR3 loop is CASSVLDRENTGELFF. The CDR3 DNA sequence: TGCGCCAGCAGCGTTCTGGACAGGGAAAACACCGGGGAGCTGTTTTTT.

The chain links TRBV5-1 to TRBJ2-3; 7 bases match TRBD1. The CDR3 has 15 residues. V trimming: 4 bases; J trimming: 2 bases; junction bases outside the gene matches: 7. Per the germline V gene, CDR1 is SGHRS and CDR2 is YFSETQ. The CDR3 region is CASSVGQQFTDTQYF. The CDR3 coding sequence is TGCGCCAGCAGCGTGGGACAGCAGTTCACAGATACGCAGTATTTT.

The rearrangement joins TRBV20-1 to TRBJ1-6; no clear D gene. This CDR3 is built from 13 residues. Per the germline V gene, CDR1 is DFQATT and CDR2 is SNEGSKA (reference sequence). V was pared by 6 bases and J by 8 bases, with 14 bases between. The CDR3 spells CSALGIGDSPLHF. CDR3 in DNA: TGCAGTGCATTGGGGATCGGGGATTCACCCCTCCACTTT.

This chain connects TRBV30 to TRBJ1-2; tentatively, D is TRBD1 (5 bases). Germline V gene lookup returns CDR1 GTSNPN and CDR2 SVGIG (reference sequence). CDR3 length: 14 amino acids. The germline V and J ends were trimmed by 0 bases and 3 bases, with 11 bases remaining between them. The DNA for the CDR3 is TGTGCCTGGAGTGTTTTGTTGGGGGACTATGGCTACACCTTC. It specifies CAWSVLLGDYGYTF.

The rearrangement joins TRBV20-1 to TRBJ1-5; D call uncertain. Germline CDR1 is DFQATT and CDR2 is SNEGSKA (reference sequence). The V end lost 5 bases, the J end lost 7 bases, and 15 bases lay between the germline ends. This CDR3 has 13 residues. CDR3 in amino acids: CSALNLPGQPQHF. Here the CDR3 DNA reads TGCAGTGCTCTGAACCTCCCGGGACAGCCCCAGCATTTT.

The chain recombines TRBV7-2 with TRBJ2-5; 8 nucleotides line up with TRBD2. The CDR3 covers 15 residues. CDR1 SGHTA and CDR2 FQGNSA come from the germline V gene. V dropped 2 bases and J dropped 5; count of bases not matched to a gene: 7. The CDR3 loop reads CASSLRRGEGETQYF. CDR3 sequence (DNA): TGTGCCAGCAGCTTAAGGCGGGGGGAGGGCGAGACCCAGTACTTC.

This chain uses TRBV29-1 with TRBJ2-7, with no clear D. CDR3 length equals 12 residues. V shed 7 bases and J shed 0 bases, with 10 bases lying between them. Germline CDR1 SQVTM, CDR2 ANQGSEA. CDR3 sequence: CSGGLSSYEQYF. The CDR3 coding sequence is TGCAGCGGGGGATTAAGCTCCTACGAGCAGTACTTC.

The chain uses TRBV4-1 and TRBJ2-1, with D perhaps matching TRBD1 (6 bases). The CDR3 runs 15 residues. V was trimmed by 1 base and J by 5 bases, leaving 12 bases between them. CDR1 is MGHRA, CDR2 YSYEKL, per germline. The CDR3 loop is CASSQVGQRNNEQFF. CDR3 nucleotides: TGCGCCAGCAGCCAAGTCGGACAGCGCAACAATGAGCAGTTCTTC.

This chain connects TRBV12-5 to TRBJ2-3; D gene unclear. Trimming removed 0 bases at V and 6 bases at J, with 1 base between. Germline V gene data show CDR1 as LGHNT and CDR2 as FRNRAP. The CDR3 loop spans 11 amino acids. CDR3 loop: CASGLVDTQYF. CDR3 DNA: TGTGCTAGTGGTTTGGTGGATACGCAGTATTTT.

V and J are TRBV7-3 and TRBJ2-5; 13 bases line up with TRBD2. This CDR3 spans 18 amino acids. V was pared by 1 base and J by 4 bases, with 9 bases of the junction left unmatched. Germline V lookup: CDR1 SGHTA, CDR2 FQGTGA. CDR3 sequence (DNA): TGTGCCAGCAGCTTAAGCGGGACTAGCGGGGTGTCGAGAGAGACCCAGTACTTC. Translating gives CASSLSGTSGVSRETQYF.

V gene TRBV3-1 combines with J gene TRBJ1-1, with a possible D match to TRBD1 (5 bases). This CDR3 is 12 amino acids long. Germline lookup yields CDR1 LGHDT and CDR2 YNNKEL (reference sequence). V lost 4 bases, J lost 5 bases, and 8 bases lay in between. CDR3 DNA: TGTGCCAGCAGCCGGGCAGGGACTGAAGCTTTCTTT. It yields the protein CASSRAGTEAFF.

This chain links TRBV2 with TRBJ2-5, with 12 bases matching TRBD2. The germline V gene has CDR1 SNHLY and CDR2 FYNNEI. The CDR3 extends over 16 amino acids. Losses at the gene ends were 5 bases for V and 2 bases for J; bases not matched to a gene: 6. This CDR3 reads CASSIPSGGVQETQYF. The DNA for the CDR3 is TGTGCCAGCAGTATCCCTAGCGGGGGGGTGCAAGAGACCCAGTACTTC.

V is TRBV4-1 and J is TRBJ1-5; maybe TRBD1 (5 bases). Germline V gene data show CDR1 as MGHRA and CDR2 as YSYEKL. The V and J ends lost 0 bases and 3 bases respectively, with 12 bases between them. The CDR3 loop spans 16 amino acids. The CDR3 here is CASSQETRADNQPQHF. The CDR3 region has the DNA TGCGCCAGCAGCCAAGAAACCAGGGCAGACAATCAGCCCCAGCATTTT.

The chain carries TRBV9 and TRBJ2-2; the D is unclear. Trimming stripped 2 bases from V and 1 base from J, with 9 bases between. Per germline, CDR1 SGDLS and CDR2 YYNGEE. The CDR3 is 15 residues long. CDR3 sequence (DNA): TGTGCCAGCAGCGTTAGGTCTCAGAACACCGGGGAGCTGTTTTTT. This translates into CASSVRSQNTGELFF.

This CDR3 reads CASGSGSREAFF. CDR3 DNA sequence: TGTGCCAGCGGTTCCGGGAGCAGGGAAGCTTTCTTT. V usage is TRBV12-3 or TRBV12-4 and J usage is TRBJ1-1; D remains unclear. The CDR3 has 12 amino acids. V was clipped by 8 bases and J by 8 bases, with 15 bases between them.

J is TRBJ1-1 and V is TRBV10-2; TRBD1 is a possible D gene (5 bases). From germline, CDR1 is WSHSY and CDR2 SAAADI. This CDR3 spans 14 amino acids. Trimming pared 3 bases from V and 3 bases from J, leaving 11 bases between. The CDR3 bases are TGCGCCAGCAGTGATTGGGGCCAGTACACTGAAGCTTTCTTT. Its translation is CASSDWGQYTEAFF.

The chain links TRBV29-1 to TRBJ2-1; a possible D gene is TRBD2 (6 bases). This CDR3 region has 13 residues. Germline V gene sequence: CDR1 SQVTM, CDR2 ANQGSEA. The V end lost 2 bases, the J end lost 6 bases, and 11 bases lay between the germline ends. CDR3 sequence: CSVEPHGGNEQFF. CDR3 coding DNA: TGCAGCGTTGAACCCCACGGGGGCAATGAGCAGTTCTTC.

DNA of the CDR3: TGCAGCGTTGACAGGGAAGGCTCTGGCTACACCTTC. As protein: CSVDREGSGYTF. The chain couples TRBV29-1 to TRBJ1-2, with a weak D call TRBD1 (5 bases). The CDR3 is 12 amino acids. Per germline, CDR1 SQVTM and CDR2 ANQGSEA. V lost 3 bases to trimming and J lost 7 bases, with 12 bases between them.

V and J are TRBV30 and TRBJ1-2; D remains unclear. The germline V gene has CDR1 GTSNPN and CDR2 SVGIG (reference sequence). The length of the CDR3 is 14 residues. Trimming shortened V by 0 bases and J by 5 bases, and 13 bases separated the two germline ends. The CDR3 is CAWSVRAGEYGYTF. CDR3 DNA sequence: TGTGCCTGGAGTGTACGAGCAGGCGAATATGGCTACACCTTC.

This chain connects TRBV5-6 to TRBJ2-7; 10 bases agree with TRBD1. The junction had 9 bases not matched to a gene; V was cut back by 4 bases and J by 5 bases. The CDR3 totals 15 residues. Germline values: CDR1 SGHDT, CDR2 YYEEEE. The DNA of the CDR3 is TGTGCCAGCAGCAGGAGACAGGGGGCGTCCCACGAGCAGTACTTC. This translates into CASSRRQGASHEQYF.

The rearrangement links TRBV9 to TRBJ2-1; D is uncertain. V was shortened by 5 bases and J by 0 bases, with 9 bases between the two germline ends. The germline CDR1 and CDR2 sequences are SGDLS and YYNGEE. The CDR3 runs to 14 residues. CDR3 protein: CASSRISSYNEQFF. DNA of the CDR3: TGTGCCAGCAGTCGTATTAGCTCCTACAATGAGCAGTTCTTC.